The 2 T cell receptor beta chains below all came from one sample that was sequenced in a study of early stage breast cancer tumors. The protocol was immunoSEQ multiplex PCR, while the TCRdb copy is restricted to in-frame clones and leaves out a portion. The sample lists tens of thousands of clones, less than 85% occurring once. Sample: blood. The source of these receptors is a person in their 60s with breast cancer.

The genes are TRBV7-9 and TRBJ2-2; a possible D gene is TRBD2 (6 bases). In germline, CDR1 is SEHNR, CDR2 FQNEAQ (reference sequence). With 6 bases removed from V and 4 bases from J, the gap between germline ends came to 15 bases. The CDR3 contains 15 residues. The CDR3 here is CASRGDSQATGELFF. As DNA, the CDR3 is TGTGCCAGCAGGGGGGACTCCCAGGCCACCGGGGAGCTGTTTTTT.

This chain connects TRBV5-4 to TRBJ2-1; 9 bases are shared with TRBD2. CDR1 is SGHNT and CDR2 is YYREEE in the germline V gene (reference sequence). This CDR3 is built from 15 residues. After removal of 0 bases from V and 3 bases from J, the junction contained 1 base not matched to a gene. In DNA, the CDR3 is TGTGCCAGCAGCTTGGCACTAGCGGGCTACAATGAGCAGTTCTTC. This gives the protein CASSLALAGYNEQFF.